These T cell receptor beta chains were read from a single sample in a study of control samples from healthy donors and cancer patients. TCRdb's copy holds only in-frame clones and misses some; the assay was immunoSEQ multiplex PCR. This sample yields 150,000 or so clones, of which around 88% are seen a single time; more than 1.5% belongs to the top ten. The source material was blood. These receptors came from a man between 18 and 29 years old in good health. Each CDR3 is given with its conserved first and last residue. The order of the fields is D gene, V gene, clone size, J gene, CDR3 protein, CDR3 DNA. A D gene is named only where the DNA matches it firmly. Expanded clones are given a class, and other clones once, few, many or no size at all.

TRBD1	TRBV19	-	TRBJ1-1	CASRQGTGHFGAFF	TGTGCCAGTAGACAAGGGACAGGGCATTTTGGAGCTTTCTTT
-	TRBV6-2/TRBV6-3	-	TRBJ1-6	CASSARGGDSPLHF	TGTGCCAGCAGTGCTAGGGGGGGGGATTCACCCCTCCACTTT
-	TRBV6-6	once	TRBJ2-5	CASSYGATGETQYF	TGTGCCAGCAGTTACGGGGCAACGGGAGAGACCCAGTACTTC
-	TRBV7-2	-	TRBJ1-3	CASSPARGGSGNTIYF	TGTGCCAGCAGCCCAGCTCGGGGGGGCTCTGGAAACACCATATATTTT
-	TRBV7-2	-	TRBJ2-5	CASSSYNQETQYF	TGTGCCAGCAGCTCCTACAACCAAGAGACCCAGTACTTC
-	TRBV4-2	few	TRBJ2-5	CASSQDMGETQYF	TGTGCCAGCAGCCAAGATATGGGGGAGACCCAGTACTTC
TRBD1	TRBV6-5	-	TRBJ2-5	CASGRDRGQETQYF	TGTGCCAGCGGACGGGACAGGGGACAAGAGACCCAGTACTTC
-	TRBV6-5	once	TRBJ1-2	CASSRGRNYGYTF	TGTGCCAGCAGCCGAGGCCGAAACTATGGCTACACCTTC
TRBD1	TRBV29-1	-	TRBJ1-1	CSVEGQGGTEAFF	TGCAGCGTTGAGGGACAGGGGGGGACTGAAGCTTTCTTT
-	TRBV19	-	TRBJ2-1	CASRPGNQASNEQFF	TGTGCCAGTAGACCCGGGAACCAAGCCTCCAATGAGCAGTTCTTC
-	TRBV4-3	-	TRBJ1-2	CASSQGPVGAYGYTF	TGCGCCAGCAGCCAAGGACCCGTTGGGGCGTATGGCTACACCTTC
-	TRBV11-3	once	TRBJ2-5	CASSLAGTEWETQYF	TGTGCCAGCAGCTTGGCTGGCACTGAGTGGGAGACCCAGTACTTC
-	TRBV7-2	-	TRBJ1-3	CASSSGGDTIYF	TGTGCCAGCAGCTCTGGGGGGGACACCATATATTTT
-	TRBV14	-	TRBJ2-1	CASSQWARGRGEQFF	TGTGCCAGCAGCCAATGGGCCAGGGGTAGGGGTGAGCAGTTCTTC
-	TRBV6-5	-	TRBJ1-6	CASVDRSRNSPLHF	TGTGCCAGCGTAGACAGGTCAAGGAATTCACCCCTCCACTTT
-	TRBV7-3	few	TRBJ2-1	CASSLRTPEDEQFF	TGTGCCAGCAGCTTAAGGACTCCTGAGGATGAGCAGTTCTTC
-	TRBV7-3	-	TRBJ2-1	CASSVGTYNEQFF	TGTGCCAGCAGCGTTGGGACGTACAATGAGCAGTTCTTC
-	TRBV30	-	TRBJ1-5	CAWSVGSHQPQHF	TGTGCCTGGAGTGTTGGATCCCATCAGCCCCAGCATTTT
-	TRBV4-1	few	TRBJ2-7	CASSRNALYEQYF	TGCGCCAGCAGCCGTAACGCACTCTACGAGCAGTACTTC
-	TRBV12-2	-	TRBJ1-5	CASRFLYQPQHF	TGTGCAAGTCGCTTCCTCTATCAGCCCCAGCATTTT
TRBD2	TRBV9	once	TRBJ2-3	CASSVSGGGDTQYF	TGTGCCAGCAGCGTTAGCGGGGGAGGGGATACGCAGTATTTT
-	TRBV9	-	TRBJ1-1	CASSVSPLAVPMNTEAFF	TGTGCCAGCAGCGTATCTCCTTTGGCAGTACCTATGAACACTGAAGCTTTCTTT
TRBD2	TRBV19	-	TRBJ2-3	CASSISGGTKITDTQYF	TGTGCCAGTAGTATTAGTGGCGGGACTAAAATCACAGATACGCAGTATTTT
-	TRBV28	-	TRBJ2-1	CASSFDGTNPYNEQFF	TGTGCCAGCAGTTTTGATGGGACAAACCCGTACAATGAGCAGTTCTTC
-	TRBV24-1	-	TRBJ2-5	CAIGPGGQETQYF	TGTGCCATCGGGCCGGGCGGCCAAGAGACCCAGTACTTC
TRBD1	TRBV4-2	-	TRBJ1-5	CASSQVQGGYSNQPQHF	TGTGCCAGCAGCCAAGTCCAGGGGGGATATAGCAATCAGCCCCAGCATTTT
-	TRBV6-2/TRBV6-3	-	TRBJ1-1	CASSYRDGLAAFF	TGTGCCAGCAGTTATCGGGACGGTTTAGCAGCTTTCTTT
-	TRBV6-2/TRBV6-3	-	TRBJ2-5	CASSYDLGRGGETQYF	TGTGCCAGCAGTTACGATTTAGGCAGGGGCGGCGAGACCCAGTACTTC
-	TRBV19	-	TRBJ1-1	CASSKGSENTEAFF	TGTGCCAGTAGTAAGGGCAGCGAGAACACTGAAGCTTTCTTT
-	TRBV12-3/TRBV12-4	-	TRBJ1-6	CASSRDGVFLHF	TGTGCCAGCAGCCGGGACGGCGTATTCCTCCACTTT
TRBD1	TRBV5-1	-	TRBJ1-6	CASSLERGRGYSPLHF	TGCGCCAGCAGCTTGGAGAGGGGGCGAGGATATTCACCCCTCCACTTT
-	TRBV9	-	TRBJ2-1	CASSVEGNAGNNEQFF	TGTGCCAGCAGCGTAGAGGGGAACGCGGGGAACAATGAGCAGTTCTTC
-	TRBV7-2	-	TRBJ1-1	CASSSYREGTEAFF	TGTGCCAGCAGCTCCTACAGGGAAGGCACTGAAGCTTTCTTT